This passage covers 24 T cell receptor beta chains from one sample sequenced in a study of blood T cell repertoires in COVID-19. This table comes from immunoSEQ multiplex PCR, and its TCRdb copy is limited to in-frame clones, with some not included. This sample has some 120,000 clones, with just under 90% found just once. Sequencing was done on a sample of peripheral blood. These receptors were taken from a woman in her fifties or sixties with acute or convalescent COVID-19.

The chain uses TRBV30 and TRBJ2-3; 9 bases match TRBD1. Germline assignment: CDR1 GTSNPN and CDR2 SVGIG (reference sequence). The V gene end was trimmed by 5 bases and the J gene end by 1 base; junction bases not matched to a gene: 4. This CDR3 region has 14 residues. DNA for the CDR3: TGTGCCTGGGGGACAGGGCCACGCACAGATACGCAGTATTTT. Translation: CAWGTGPRTDTQYF.

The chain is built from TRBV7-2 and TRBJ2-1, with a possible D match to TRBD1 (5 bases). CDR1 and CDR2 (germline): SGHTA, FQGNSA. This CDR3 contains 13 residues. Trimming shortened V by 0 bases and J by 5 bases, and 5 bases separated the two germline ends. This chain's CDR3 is CASSLAGDNEQFF. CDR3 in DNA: TGTGCCAGCAGCTTAGCAGGGGACAATGAGCAGTTCTTC.

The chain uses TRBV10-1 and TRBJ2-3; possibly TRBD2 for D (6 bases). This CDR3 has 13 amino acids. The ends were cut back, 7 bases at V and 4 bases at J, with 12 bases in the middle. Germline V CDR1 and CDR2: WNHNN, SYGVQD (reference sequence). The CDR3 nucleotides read TGCGCCAGCACTCAGGGAGGCGCAGATACGCAGTATTTT. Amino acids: CASTQGGADTQYF.

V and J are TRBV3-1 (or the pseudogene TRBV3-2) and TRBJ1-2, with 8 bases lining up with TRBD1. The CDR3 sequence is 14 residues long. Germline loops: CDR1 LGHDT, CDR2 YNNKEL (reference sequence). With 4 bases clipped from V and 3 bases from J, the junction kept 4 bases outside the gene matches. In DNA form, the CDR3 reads TGTGCCAGCAGCCTTCAGGGGGCTGACTATGGCTACACCTTC. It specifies CASSLQGADYGYTF.

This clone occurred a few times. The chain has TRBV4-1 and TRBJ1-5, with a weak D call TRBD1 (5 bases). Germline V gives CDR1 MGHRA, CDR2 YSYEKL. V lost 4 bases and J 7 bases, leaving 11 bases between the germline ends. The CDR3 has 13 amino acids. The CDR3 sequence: CASSLWGEQPQHF. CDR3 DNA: TGCGCCAGCAGCCTGTGGGGGGAGCAGCCCCAGCATTTT.

Written as DNA, the CDR3 is TGTGCCAGCAGTTACGTGGCCGCAGATACGCAGTATTTT. Encoded protein: CASSYVAADTQYF. The chain combines TRBV6-2 or TRBV6-3 with TRBJ2-3; D ambiguous. Germline V gives CDR1 MNHEY, CDR2 SVGEGT. Trimming took 2 bases from V and 4 from J, leaving 7 bases between them. CDR3 length equals 13 residues.

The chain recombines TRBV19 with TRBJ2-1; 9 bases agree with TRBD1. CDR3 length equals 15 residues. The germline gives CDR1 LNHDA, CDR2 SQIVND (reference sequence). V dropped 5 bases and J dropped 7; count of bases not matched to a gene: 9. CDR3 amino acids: CASSPQGAVRNEQFF. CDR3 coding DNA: TGTGCCAGTAGTCCACAGGGGGCTGTTAGGAATGAGCAGTTCTTC.

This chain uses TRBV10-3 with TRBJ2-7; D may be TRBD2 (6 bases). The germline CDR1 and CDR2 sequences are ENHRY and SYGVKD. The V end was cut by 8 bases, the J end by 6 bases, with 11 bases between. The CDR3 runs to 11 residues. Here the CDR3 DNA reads TGTGCCATCCGGGGGAGTCTCGAGCAGTACTTC. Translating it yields CAIRGSLEQYF.

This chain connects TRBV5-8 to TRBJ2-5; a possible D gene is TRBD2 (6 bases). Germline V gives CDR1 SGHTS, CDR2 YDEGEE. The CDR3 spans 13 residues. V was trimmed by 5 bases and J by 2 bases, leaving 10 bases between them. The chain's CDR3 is CASRRDWQETQYF. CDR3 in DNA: TGTGCCAGCAGACGGGACTGGCAAGAGACCCAGTACTTC.

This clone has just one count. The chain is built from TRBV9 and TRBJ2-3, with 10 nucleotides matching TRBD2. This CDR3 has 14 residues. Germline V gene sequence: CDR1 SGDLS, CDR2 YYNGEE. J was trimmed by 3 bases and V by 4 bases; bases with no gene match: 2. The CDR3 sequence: CASSYSGGTDTQYF. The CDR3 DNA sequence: TGTGCCAGCAGCTATAGCGGGGGGACAGATACGCAGTATTTT.

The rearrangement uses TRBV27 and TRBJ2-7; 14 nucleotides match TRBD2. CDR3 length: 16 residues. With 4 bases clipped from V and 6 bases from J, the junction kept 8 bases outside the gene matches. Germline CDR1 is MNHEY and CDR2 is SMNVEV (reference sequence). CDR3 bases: TGTGCCAGCAGTTCACCGGGACTAGCGGGGGCCCTCGAGCAGTACTTC. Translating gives CASSSPGLAGALEQYF.

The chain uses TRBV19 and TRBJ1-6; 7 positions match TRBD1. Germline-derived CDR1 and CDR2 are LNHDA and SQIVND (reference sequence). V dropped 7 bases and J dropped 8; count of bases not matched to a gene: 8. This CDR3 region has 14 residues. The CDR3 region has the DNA TGTGCCAGTAAAGACAGGGCCGATGATTCACCCCTCCACTTT. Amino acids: CASKDRADDSPLHF. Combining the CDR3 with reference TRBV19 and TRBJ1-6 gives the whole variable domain DGGITQSPKYLFRKEGQNVTLSCEQNLNHDAMYWYRQDPGQGLRLIYYSQIVNDFQKGDIAEGYSVSREKKESFPLTVTSAQKNPTAFYLCASKDRADDSPLHFGNGTRLTVT.

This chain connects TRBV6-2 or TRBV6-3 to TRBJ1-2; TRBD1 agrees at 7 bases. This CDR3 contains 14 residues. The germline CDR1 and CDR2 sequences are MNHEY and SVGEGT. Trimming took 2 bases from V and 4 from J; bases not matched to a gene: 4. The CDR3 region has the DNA TGTGCCAGCAGTTACAACAGGGGTCCCTATGGCTACACCTTC. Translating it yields CASSYNRGPYGYTF.

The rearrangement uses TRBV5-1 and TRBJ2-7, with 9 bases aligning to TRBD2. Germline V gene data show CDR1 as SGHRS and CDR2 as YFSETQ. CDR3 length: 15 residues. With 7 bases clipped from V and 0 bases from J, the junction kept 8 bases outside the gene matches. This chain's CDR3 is CASSYPTSGSYEQYF. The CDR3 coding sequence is TGCGCCAGCTCTTACCCGACTAGCGGCTCCTACGAGCAGTACTTC.

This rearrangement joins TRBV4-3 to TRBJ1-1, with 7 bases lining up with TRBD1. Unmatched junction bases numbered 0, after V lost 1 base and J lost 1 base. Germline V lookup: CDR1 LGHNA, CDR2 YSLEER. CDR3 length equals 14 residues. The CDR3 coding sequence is TGCGCCAGCAGCCAAGGACAGGGGAACACTGAAGCTTTCTTT. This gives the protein CASSQGQGNTEAFF.

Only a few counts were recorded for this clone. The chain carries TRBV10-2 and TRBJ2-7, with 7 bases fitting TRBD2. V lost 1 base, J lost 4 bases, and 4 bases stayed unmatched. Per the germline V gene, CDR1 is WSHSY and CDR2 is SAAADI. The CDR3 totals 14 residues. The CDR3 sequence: CASSEWRGSYEQYF. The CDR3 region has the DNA TGCGCCAGCAGTGAGTGGCGGGGGTCTTACGAGCAGTACTTC.

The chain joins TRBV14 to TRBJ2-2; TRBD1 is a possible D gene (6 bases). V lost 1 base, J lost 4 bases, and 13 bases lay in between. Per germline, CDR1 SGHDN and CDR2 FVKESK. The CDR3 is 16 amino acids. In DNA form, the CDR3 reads TGTGCCAGCAGCCAAGGTGCGGCCAGGGGCACCGGGGAGCTGTTTTTT. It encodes CASSQGAARGTGELFF. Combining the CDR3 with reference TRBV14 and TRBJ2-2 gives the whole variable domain EAGVTQFPSHSVIEKGQTVTLRCDPISGHDNLYWYRRVMGKEIKFLLHFVKESKQDESGMPNNRFLAERTGGTYSTLKVQPAELEDSGVYFCASSQGAARGTGELFFGEGSRLTVL.

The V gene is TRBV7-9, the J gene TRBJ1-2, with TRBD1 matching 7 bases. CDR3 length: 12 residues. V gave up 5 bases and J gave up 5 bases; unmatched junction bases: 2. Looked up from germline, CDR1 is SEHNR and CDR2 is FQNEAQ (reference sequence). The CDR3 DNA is TGTGCCAGCAGCCAACAGGGGTATGGCTACACCTTC. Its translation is CASSQQGYGYTF.

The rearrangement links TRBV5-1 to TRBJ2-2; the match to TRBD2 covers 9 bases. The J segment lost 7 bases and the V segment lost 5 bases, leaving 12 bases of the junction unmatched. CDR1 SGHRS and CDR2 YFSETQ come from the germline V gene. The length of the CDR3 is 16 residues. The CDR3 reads CASRLGQAGGGGELFF. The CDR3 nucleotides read TGCGCCAGCAGGCTTGGCCAAGCGGGAGGTGGCGGGGAGCTGTTTTTT.

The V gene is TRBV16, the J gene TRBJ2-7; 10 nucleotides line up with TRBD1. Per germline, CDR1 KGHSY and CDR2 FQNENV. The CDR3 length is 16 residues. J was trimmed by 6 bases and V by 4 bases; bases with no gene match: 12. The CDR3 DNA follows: TGTGCCAGCAGCCCAAGGTCCATAGGGACAGGGGTCGAGCAGTACTTC. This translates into CASSPRSIGTGVEQYF.

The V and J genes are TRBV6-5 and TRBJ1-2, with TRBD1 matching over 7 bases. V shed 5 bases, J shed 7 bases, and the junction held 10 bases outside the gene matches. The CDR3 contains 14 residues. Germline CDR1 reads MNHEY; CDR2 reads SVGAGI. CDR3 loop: CASSKKGGWRGYTF. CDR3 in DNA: TGTGCCAGCAGTAAAAAAGGGGGCTGGCGTGGCTACACCTTC.

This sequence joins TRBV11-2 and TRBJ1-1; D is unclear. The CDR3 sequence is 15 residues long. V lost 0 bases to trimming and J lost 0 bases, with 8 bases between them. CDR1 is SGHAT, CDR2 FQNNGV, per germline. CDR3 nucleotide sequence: TGTGCCAGCAGCTTAGAAGGGAGCTTGAACACTGAAGCTTTCTTT. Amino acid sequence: CASSLEGSLNTEAFF.

Written as DNA, the CDR3 is TGTGCCAGCAGCTTAGATGGCCCCTGGGCCTCCTACGAGCAGTACTTC. Protein: CASSLDGPWASYEQYF. This chain uses TRBV7-2 with TRBJ2-7; D is unresolved. The CDR3 extends over 16 amino acids. The ends were cut back, 1 base at V and 0 bases at J, with 13 bases in the middle. The germline CDR1 and CDR2 sequences are SGHTA and FQGNSA.

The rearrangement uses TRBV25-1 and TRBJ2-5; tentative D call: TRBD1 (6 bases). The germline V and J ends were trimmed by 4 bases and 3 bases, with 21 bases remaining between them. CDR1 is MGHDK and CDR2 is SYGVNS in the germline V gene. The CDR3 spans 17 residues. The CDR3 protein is CASSVRLLGDKKETQYF. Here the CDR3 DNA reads TGTGCCAGCAGTGTGAGACTTTTAGGGGACAAAAAAGAGACCCAGTACTTC.